This T cell receptor (beta chain) was retrieved from a study of T cells in Graves' hyperthyroidism and ophthalmopathy. RNA transcripts provided the source from which TCR beta CDR3 regions were amplified. HTBI primers were used for first-round RT-PCR of the TCR CDR3. From the multiplex PCR reads, TCRdb called clonotypes with MiXCR, one entry per CDR3 protein. The repertoire consists of 130,000 to 150,000 distinct CDR3 sequences, with 22% occurring once and the leading ten covering about 70%. V was clipped by 6 bases and J by 2 bases; unmatched bases: 5. Germline V lookup: CDR1 WNHNN, CDR2 SYGVQD (reference sequence). There are 14 residues in the CDR3.

The sequence came from a woman aged 45 to 65 with Graves' hyperthyroidism that later progressed to Graves' ophthalmopathy. J is TRBJ2-7 and V is TRBV10-1; 9 bases line up with TRBD1. The specimen was blood. The CDR3 protein is CASRDRGSTYEQYF. CDR3 coding DNA: TGCGCCAGCAGGGACAGGGGTTCCACCTACGAGCAGTACTTC.